This is a list of T cell receptor beta chains from one sample in a study of shared clonotypes between healthy human individuals. Data came from immunoSEQ multiplex PCR; TCRdb stores just in-frame clones and leaves some out. This repertoire shows more than 2 million clones, more than 90% found once; its top ten account for around 0.13%. The sample comprised naive CD4+ T cells sorted from blood. These receptors all stem from a young man in good health. The conserved cysteine and the conserved F or W are not part of the CDR3 here. Clone size is not always given. Where it is, it says once, few, many or a class for expanded clones.

V gene	J gene	clone size	CDR3 protein
TRBV20-1	TRBJ1-3	-	SASRGNTIY
TRBV5-1	TRBJ2-1	once	ASSLAVDSYSGRANNEQF
TRBV6-5	TRBJ1-2	-	ASSDTGYT
TRBV2	TRBJ2-5	-	ATSGTSGSHQETQY
TRBV5-6	TRBJ1-5	-	ASSLGQGWDGAQH
TRBV5-6	TRBJ2-5	-	ASSLQETQY
TRBV5-1	TRBJ1-6	-	ASSLTGLGNSPLH
TRBV7-2	TRBJ1-2	once	ASSLVGGVDGYT
TRBV10-3	TRBJ2-1	-	AISESEGTGYGGEQF
TRBV12-5	TRBJ2-6	-	ASGPPGANVLT
TRBV9	TRBJ1-5	-	ASPPGQGSFTHQPQH
TRBV9	TRBJ1-2	-	ASSWDSQGGYGYT
TRBV4-3	TRBJ2-1	-	ASSQDTAGAHNEQF
TRBV18	TRBJ2-3	-	ATQGGSTDTQY
TRBV7-8	TRBJ2-1	-	ASSLNLAQNNEQF
TRBV20-1	TRBJ2-3	-	SARQGDTQY
TRBV2	TRBJ2-2	-	ASSNGVQGAGELF
TRBV14	TRBJ2-3	-	ASSPQQDTQY
TRBV19	TRBJ2-2	-	ASSIGRDRNTGELF
TRBV30	TRBJ2-7	-	AWRPGASYEQY
TRBV5-1	TRBJ1-5	-	ASSIDRDQPQH
TRBV5-1	TRBJ2-3	-	ASTPGTGTDTQY
TRBV30	TRBJ2-7	-	AWNIPGVRDEQY
TRBV27	TRBJ1-5	-	ASSWHGSGNQPQH
TRBV11-2	TRBJ2-2	-	ASSSLAPGELF
TRBV9	TRBJ2-1	-	ASSFGTSIPNEQF
TRBV28	TRBJ2-7	-	ASSFWDSITYEQY
TRBV29-1	TRBJ2-7	-	SVEVGGSGQY
TRBV7-2	TRBJ2-7	-	ASSLVGSTGGSYEQY
TRBV14	TRBJ2-1	-	ASSQGNFGETYNEQF
TRBV18	TRBJ2-7	-	ASSPPGTGNHEQY
TRBV2	TRBJ1-3	-	ASSEALLGSGNTIY
TRBV2	TRBJ1-6	-	ASSPDRRNSPLH
TRBV6-1	TRBJ1-5	-	ASSLTGGTNQPQH
TRBV5-5	TRBJ2-7	-	ASSFATSSSYEQY
TRBV9	TRBJ2-1	-	ASSVEGDFYNEQF
TRBV27	TRBJ1-2	-	ASSFVQGYGYT
TRBV10-3	TRBJ1-1	-	AISESAGMNTEAF
TRBV5-1	TRBJ2-3	-	ASCLAGGSTDTQY
TRBV28	TRBJ1-2	-	ASSYQILTALHGYT
TRBV7-9	TRBJ2-7	-	ASSLRTGGKSYEQY
TRBV7-6	TRBJ2-2	-	ASSLEWELF
TRBV7-2	TRBJ2-4	-	ASSLHEAKNIQY